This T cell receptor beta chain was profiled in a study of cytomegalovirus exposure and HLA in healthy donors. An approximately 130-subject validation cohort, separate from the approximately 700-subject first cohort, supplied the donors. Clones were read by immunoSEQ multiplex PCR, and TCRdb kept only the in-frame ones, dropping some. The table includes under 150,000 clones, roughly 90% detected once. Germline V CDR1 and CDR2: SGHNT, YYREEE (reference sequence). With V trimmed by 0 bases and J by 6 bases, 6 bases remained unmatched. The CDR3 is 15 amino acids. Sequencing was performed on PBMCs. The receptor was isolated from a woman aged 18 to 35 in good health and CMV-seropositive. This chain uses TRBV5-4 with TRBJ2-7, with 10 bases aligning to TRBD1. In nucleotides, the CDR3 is TGTGCCAGCAGCTTGGTGACAGGGGGCGCATCCGAGCAGTACTTC. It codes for CASSLVTGGASEQYF.